This T cell receptor (beta chain) was sequenced for a study of radiotherapy plus CTLA-4 blockade in lung cancer. About the research overall: Patients showed objective responses in under 20% of cases and disease control in less than 35%. Study-level results: Researchers report tumor-derived TCR clones expanding in blood after radiotherapy plus ipilimumab. Early clone dynamics of blood T cells, plus interferon-beta, reportedly predicted response best.

Sequencing used immunoSEQ multiplex PCR; TCRdb keeps in-frame clones, though not all of them. The profile shows about 120,000 clones, about 87% of them singletons. Germline V gives CDR1 SGDLS, CDR2 YYNGEE. Trimming took 2 bases from V and 8 from J; bases not matched to a gene: 8. The CDR3 has 15 residues. In regard to this clone: Its specificity is not known.

The V gene is TRBV9, the J gene TRBJ2-1, with 9 bases that match TRBD2. Material: peripheral blood, obtained from a patient treated with radiotherapy plus ipilimumab. The source of this sequence is a human donor with non-small cell lung cancer that progressed on radiotherapy plus ipilimumab. Written as DNA, the CDR3 is TGTGCCAGCAGCGTCAGTAGCGGGAGAGTCGATGAGCAGTTCTTC. Its protein is CASSVSSGRVDEQFF.